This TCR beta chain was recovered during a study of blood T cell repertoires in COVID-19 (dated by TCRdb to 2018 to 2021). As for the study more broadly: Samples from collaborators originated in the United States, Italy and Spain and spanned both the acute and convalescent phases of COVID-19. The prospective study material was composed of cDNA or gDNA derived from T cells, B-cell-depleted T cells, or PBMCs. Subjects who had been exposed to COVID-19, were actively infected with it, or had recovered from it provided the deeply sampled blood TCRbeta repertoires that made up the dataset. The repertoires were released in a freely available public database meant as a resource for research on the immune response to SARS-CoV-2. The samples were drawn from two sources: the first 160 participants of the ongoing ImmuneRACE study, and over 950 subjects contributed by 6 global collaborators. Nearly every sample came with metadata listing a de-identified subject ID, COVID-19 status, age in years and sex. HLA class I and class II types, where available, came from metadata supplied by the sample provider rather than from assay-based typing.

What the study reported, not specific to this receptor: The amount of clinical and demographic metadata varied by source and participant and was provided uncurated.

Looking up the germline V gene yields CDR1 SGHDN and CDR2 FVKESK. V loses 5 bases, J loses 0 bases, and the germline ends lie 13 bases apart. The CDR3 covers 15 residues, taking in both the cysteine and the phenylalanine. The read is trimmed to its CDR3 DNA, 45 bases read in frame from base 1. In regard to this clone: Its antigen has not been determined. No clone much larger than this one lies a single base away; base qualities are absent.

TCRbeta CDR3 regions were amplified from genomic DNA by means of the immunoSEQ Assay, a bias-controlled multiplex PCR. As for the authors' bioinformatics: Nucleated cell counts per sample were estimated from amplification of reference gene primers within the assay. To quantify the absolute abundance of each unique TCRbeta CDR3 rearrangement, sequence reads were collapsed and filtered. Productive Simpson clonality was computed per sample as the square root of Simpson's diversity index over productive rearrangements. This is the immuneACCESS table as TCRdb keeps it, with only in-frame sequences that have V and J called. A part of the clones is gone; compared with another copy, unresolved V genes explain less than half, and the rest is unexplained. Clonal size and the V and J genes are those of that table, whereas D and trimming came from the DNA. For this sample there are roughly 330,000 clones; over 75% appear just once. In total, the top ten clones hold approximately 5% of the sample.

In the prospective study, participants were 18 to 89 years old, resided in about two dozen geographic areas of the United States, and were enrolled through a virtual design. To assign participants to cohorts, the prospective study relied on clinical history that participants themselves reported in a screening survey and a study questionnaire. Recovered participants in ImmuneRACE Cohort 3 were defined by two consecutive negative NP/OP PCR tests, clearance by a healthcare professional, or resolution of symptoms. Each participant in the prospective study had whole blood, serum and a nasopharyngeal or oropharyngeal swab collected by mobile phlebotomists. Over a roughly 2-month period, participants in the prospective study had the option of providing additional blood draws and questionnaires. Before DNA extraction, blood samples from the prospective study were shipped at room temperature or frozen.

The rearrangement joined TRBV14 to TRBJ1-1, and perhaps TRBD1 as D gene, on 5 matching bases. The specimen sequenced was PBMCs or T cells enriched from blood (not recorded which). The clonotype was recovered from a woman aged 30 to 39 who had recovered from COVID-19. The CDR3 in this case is CASSWGGGLNTEAFF. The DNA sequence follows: TGTGCCAGCAGCTGGGGGGGAGGCTTGAACACTGAAGCTTTCTTT.